Each of the 14 T cell receptor beta chains below was sequenced from the same sample in a study of brain T cells in children with intractable seizures. TCRdb's table, derived via immunoSEQ multiplex PCR, lists solely in-frame clones and lacks some. In the table there are around 80,000 clones, roughly 89% of which are singletons. Sequenced material: peripheral blood, taken at surgery. The source of these receptors is a girl aged 2 to 9 with Rasmussen encephalitis and intractable seizures.

This clone was recorded only once. The genes are TRBV7-9 and TRBJ2-5; TRBD1 agrees at 10 bases. J gave up 5 bases and V 4 bases, and 7 bases lay outside the gene matches. CDR1 is SEHNR, CDR2 FQNEAQ, per germline (reference sequence). This CDR3 spans 15 amino acids. The DNA of the CDR3 is TGTGCCAGCAGCTGGGGACAGGGGACTCTGGAGACCCAGTACTTC. This encodes CASSWGQGTLETQYF.

Here the CDR3 reads CASNSTGIGNQPQHF. The CDR3 nucleotides are TGCGCCAGCAACTCGACAGGGATCGGCAATCAGCCCCAGCATTTT. J is TRBJ1-5 and V is TRBV10-1, with 7 bases that match TRBD1. Looked up from germline, CDR1 is WNHNN and CDR2 is SYGVQD (reference sequence). The CDR3 extends over 15 amino acids. V shed 7 bases and J 2 bases; nucleotides not matched to a gene: 8.

V is TRBV11-3 and J is TRBJ1-1; perhaps TRBD1 as D (6 bases). Per germline, CDR1 SGHNT and CDR2 YENEEA. The CDR3 covers 16 residues. V dropped 5 bases and J dropped 0 bases, with 16 bases sitting between them. The CDR3 DNA sequence: TGTGCCAGCAGCCGAGGCCAGGGGATCATGAACACTGAAGCTTTCTTT. Translation: CASSRGQGIMNTEAFF.

A single count supports this clone. The chain has TRBV5-1 and TRBJ2-3, with unresolved D. Germline V gene data show CDR1 as SGHRS and CDR2 as YFSETQ. Between the trimmed V and J ends, which lost 6 bases and 6 bases, there was a span of 17 bases. There are 14 residues in the CDR3. The CDR3: CASKSRELSDTQYF. CDR3 bases: TGCGCCAGCAAGTCTCGTGAACTCTCGGATACGCAGTATTTT.

The chain employs TRBV7-5 and TRBJ1-1; the table's D call of TRBD1 was not tested on the DNA. TRBV7-5 has pseudogene status. The CDR3 sequence is 16 residues long. The CDR3 spells CVRSCPTGGTNTEAFF. Written as DNA, the CDR3 is TGTGTCAGAAGCTGCCCGACAGGGGGCACGAACACTGAAGCTTTCTTT.

V gene TRBV2 combines with J gene TRBJ2-2, with a weak D call TRBD1 (5 bases). Germline loops: CDR1 SNHLY, CDR2 FYNNEI. Trimming pared 4 bases from V and 10 bases from J, leaving 10 bases between. This CDR3 region has 12 residues. CDR3 in amino acids: CASSVGVVELFF. As DNA, the CDR3 is TGTGCCAGCAGTGTAGGGGTGGTGGAGCTGTTTTTT. The entire variable domain, with the rest obtained from reference TRBV2 and TRBJ2-2, is as follows: EPEVTQTPSHQVTQMGQEVILRCVPISNHLYFYWYRQILGQKVEFLVSFYNNEISEKSEIFDDQFSVERPDGSNFTLKIRSTKLEDSAMYFCASSVGVVELFFGEGSRLTVL.

The V and J genes are TRBV5-1 and TRBJ2-1; 11 bases fit TRBD2. This CDR3 region has 16 residues. With V trimmed by 0 bases and J by 8 bases, 7 bases remained unmatched. Germline V gene sequence: CDR1 SGHRS, CDR2 YFSETQ. CDR3 region: CASSLGGLAGGDEQFF. In DNA form, the CDR3 reads TGCGCCAGCAGCTTGGGTGGGCTAGCGGGGGGCGATGAGCAGTTCTTC.

The chain links TRBV11-1 to TRBJ2-3; tentatively, D is TRBD1 (6 bases). From germline, CDR1 is SGHAT and CDR2 FQDESV (reference sequence). The CDR3 runs to 14 residues. V gave up 5 bases and J gave up 1 base, with 10 bases separating them. This CDR3 is CASSTDRGTDTQYF. CDR3 coding DNA: TGTGCCAGCAGCACGGACAGAGGCACAGATACGCAGTATTTT.

The chain joins TRBV7-3 to TRBJ1-6; D remains unclear. V was trimmed by 5 bases and J by 8 bases, leaving 16 bases between them. CDR1 is SGHTA and CDR2 is FQGTGA in the germline V gene. The CDR3 totals 15 residues. In DNA form, the CDR3 reads TGTGCCAGCAGCCCTTGGGCGGGCCTTTATTCACCCCTCCACTTT. Translated: CASSPWAGLYSPLHF.

This sequence joins TRBV4-1 and TRBJ2-2, with D unresolved. The germline gives CDR1 MGHRA, CDR2 YSYEKL. The CDR3 is made up of 14 amino acids. The V and J ends lost 0 bases and 4 bases respectively, with 6 bases between them. DNA of the CDR3: TGCGCCAGCAGCCAAGAAAAGGGCACCGGGGAGCTGTTTTTT. Protein sequence: CASSQEKGTGELFF.

This rearrangement joins TRBV29-1 to TRBJ2-7; a possible D gene is TRBD1 (6 bases). This CDR3 spans 12 amino acids. Trimming removed 5 bases from V and 7 bases from J, with 15 bases in between. Germline V gene sequence: CDR1 SQVTM, CDR2 ANQGSEA. The DNA for the CDR3 is TGCAGCGTTCGAACATTCACAGGGGAGCAGTACTTC. Its protein is CSVRTFTGEQYF.

The genes are TRBV5-1 and TRBJ1-2; 7 bases are shared with TRBD1. The CDR3 covers 16 residues. Germline assignment: CDR1 SGHRS and CDR2 YFSETQ. After removal of 6 bases from V and 4 bases from J, the junction contained 15 bases not matched to a gene. CDR3 DNA: TGCGCCAGCAAGAGGTCTTTGGCTGGACAGGCCTATGGCTACACCTTC. Its protein is CASKRSLAGQAYGYTF.

The V call is TRBV11-2, the J call TRBJ2-7; D call uncertain. The V and J ends lost 5 bases and 1 base respectively, with 6 bases between them. Germline V CDR1 and CDR2: SGHAT, FQNNGV. CDR3 length equals 12 residues. The CDR3 sequence: CASSQGSYEQYF. Here the CDR3 DNA reads TGTGCCAGCAGCCAAGGGTCCTACGAGCAGTACTTC.

The chain uses TRBV28 and TRBJ1-2, with unresolved D. Trimming left V 3 bases short and J 0 bases short, with 11 bases between. This CDR3 is built from 15 residues. In germline, CDR1 is MDHEN, CDR2 SYDVKM. The CDR3 DNA reads TGTGCCAGCAGTTTGGCCGGACGAGCTAACTATGGCTACACCTTC. Encoded protein: CASSLAGRANYGYTF.